This is a list of T cell receptor beta chains from one sample in a study of T-cell memory formation after mild COVID-19. TCRdb fed the 5' RACE reads into MiXCR, producing one record per CDR3 protein. The repertoire includes 300,000 to 400,000 distinct CDR3 sequences, around 30% of them detected once, and roughly 13% sits in the top ten. Source material: PBMCs or a T cell subset sorted from them (not recorded which). The receptors derive from an adult woman who had mild COVID-19 (a few samples of this study predate the infection). Cell type and time point are not known. Each CDR3 is given with its conserved first and last residue. The D gene is left open where the match is weak. Some rows mark clone size as missing; the rest say once, few, many or name a class of expanded clone.

D gene,J gene,clone size,CDR3 length,V gene,CDR3 protein,CDR3 DNA
-,TRBJ1-1,-,14,TRBV5-6,CASSLGSLNTEAFF,TGTGCCAGCAGTCTGGGGAGCTTGAACACTGAAGCTTTCTTT
-,TRBJ1-4,-,15,TRBV19,CASSITVATNEKLFF,TGTGCCAGTAGTATTACGGTAGCAACTAATGAAAAACTGTTTTTT
-,TRBJ2-5,few,14,TRBV20-1,CSARDSRVGETQYF,TGCAGTGCTAGAGATAGCCGAGTCGGAGAGACCCAGTACTTC
-,TRBJ2-1,-,14,TRBV9,CASSVGERMNEQFF,TGTGCCAGCAGCGTAGGCGAACGTATGAATGAGCAGTTCTTC
-,TRBJ2-1,-,16,TRBV7-9,CASSPPGSRAYNEQFF,TGTGCCAGCAGCCCCCCCGGGTCCCGAGCCTACAATGAGCAGTTCTTC
-,TRBJ1-2,-,11,TRBV20-1,CSATSVNGYTF,TGCAGTGCTACCAGCGTTAATGGCTACACCTTC
TRBD2,TRBJ2-1,-,17,TRBV5-1,CASSFLRGTSVYNEQFF,TGCGCCAGCAGCTTCCTGCGGGGGACTAGCGTTTACAATGAGCAGTTCTTC
TRBD1,TRBJ1-1,few,16,TRBV5-1,CASSLDGTALNTEAFF,TGCGCCAGCAGCTTGGATGGGACAGCACTTAACACTGAAGCTTTCTTT
TRBD1,TRBJ2-7,few,14,TRBV15,CATRRQGTSYEQYF,TGTGCCACCAGACGACAGGGAACTTCTTACGAGCAGTACTTC
-,TRBJ2-6,-,16,TRBV5-1,CASSLVQSSGANVLTF,TGCGCCAGCAGCTTGGTTCAGAGCTCTGGGGCCAACGTCCTGACTTTC
-,TRBJ1-3,-,16,TRBV12-5,CASGPSGTSSGNTIYF,TGTGCTAGTGGGCCGTCGGGCACCAGCTCTGGAAACACCATATATTTT
-,TRBJ2-7,-,15,TRBV4-1,CASSQVQDYLDEQYF,TGCGCCAGCAGCCAAGTGCAGGACTACCTTGACGAGCAGTACTTC
TRBD1,TRBJ2-5,few,15,TRBV4-1,CASSQALTGTETQYF,TGCGCCAGCAGCCAGGCACTGACAGGGACCGAGACCCAGTACTTC
-,TRBJ1-1,-,17,TRBV7-3,CASSLFVGTEMNTEAFF,TGTGCCAGCAGCTTATTTGTGGGGACGGAGATGAACACTGAAGCTTTCTTT
-,TRBJ2-2,-,13,TRBV24-1,CATSDYSTGELFF,TGTGCCACCAGTGACTATTCCACCGGGGAGCTGTTTTTT
TRBD2,TRBJ2-7,few,15,TRBV7-2,CASSSGLAGVYEQYF,TGTGCCAGCAGCTCCGGACTAGCGGGAGTTTACGAGCAGTACTTC
TRBD1,TRBJ2-7,-,15,TRBV5-1,CASSEGTGNKYEQYF,TGCGCCAGCAGCGAGGGGACAGGGAACAAGTACGAGCAGTACTTC
TRBD1,TRBJ1-1,-,14,TRBV4-3,CASQKRGRLGEAFF,TGCGCCTCCCAGAAGAGGGGGCGTCTCGGTGAAGCTTTCTTT
TRBD1,TRBJ1-4,-,17,TRBV5-8,CASSPGQGASISEKLFF,TGTGCCAGCAGCCCGGGACAGGGGGCGTCGATATCTGAAAAACTGTTTTTT
TRBD1,TRBJ1-5,few,15,TRBV2,CASQGQGHSNQPQHF,TGTGCCAGCCAAGGACAGGGGCATAGCAATCAGCCCCAGCATTTT
TRBD1,TRBJ1-2,few,16,TRBV11-2,CASSLDRATGVYGYTF,TGTGCCAGCAGCTTAGATCGTGCGACAGGGGTCTATGGCTACACCTTC
-,TRBJ2-7,-,15,TRBV6-4,CASSDSELPLHEQYF,TGTGCCAGCAGTGACTCAGAACTACCGCTCCACGAGCAGTACTTC
TRBD1,TRBJ1-5,-,16,TRBV5-5,CASSPGQGYSNQPQHF,TGTGCCAGCAGCCCCGGACAGGGCTATAGCAATCAGCCCCAGCATTTT
-,TRBJ2-7,-,15,TRBV21-1,CASSKGPRDSYEQYF,TGTGCCAGCAGCAAAGGCCCCCGGGACTCCTACGAGCAGTACTTC
TRBD1,TRBJ2-7,many,12,TRBV5-1,CASSSTGYEQYF,TGCGCCAGCAGCTCGACAGGGTACGAGCAGTACTTC
-,TRBJ2-3,-,16,TRBV23-1,CASSQSSGLGTDTQYF,TGCGCCAGCAGTCAATCATCGGGTTTGGGAACAGATACGCAGTATTTT
TRBD2,TRBJ2-5,-,15,TRBV6-5,CASSYSGLAAGTQYF,TGTGCCAGCAGTTACTCCGGACTAGCGGCGGGGACCCAGTACTTC
TRBD2,TRBJ2-7,-,18,TRBV18,CASSPYGTSGREVYEQYF,TGTGCCAGCTCACCATACGGGACAAGCGGGAGGGAAGTCTACGAGCAGTACTTC
-,TRBJ2-2,few,15,TRBV2,CASSSRGGNTGELFF,TGTGCCAGCAGTTCCAGGGGGGGGAACACCGGGGAGCTGTTTTTT
TRBD2,TRBJ2-1,few,17,TRBV5-1,CASSLGLAGGEMNEQFF,TGCGCCAGCAGCTTGGGATTAGCGGGAGGGGAAATGAATGAGCAGTTCTTC
-,TRBJ2-3,many,13,TRBV7-7,CASSSLGPDTQYF,TGTGCCAGCAGTTCACTAGGCCCAGATACGCAGTATTTT